The following is a TCR beta chain sequence with its context. Its antigen is unknown. The sample's time point: after neoadjuvant nivolumab, at surgical resection. The sample comes from a study of neoadjuvant anti-PD-1 for oral cavity cancer. General study results and limits: Each response group had just a few patients in TCR analyses.

Assay: immunoSEQ multiplex PCR; the TCRdb copy retains only in-frame clones and omits some. Seen here are over 65,000 clones, 86% observed once, and the top ten hold approximately 2.8%. V gave up 0 bases and J gave up 7 bases; unmatched junction bases: 8. Germline V gene data show CDR1 as GTSNPN and CDR2 as SVGIG (reference sequence). The CDR3 loop spans 15 amino acids. The sample was PBMCs, taken after nivolumab (anti-PD-1) treatment. The rearrangement uses TRBV30 and TRBJ1-5, with 8 bases identical to TRBD1. The receptor's source is a person aged 35-79 years with oral cavity squamous cell carcinoma. The CDR3 DNA reads TGTGCCTGGAGTGTAGGACAGGGAGGGGGACAGCCCCAGCATTTT. Protein: CAWSVGQGGGQPQHF.